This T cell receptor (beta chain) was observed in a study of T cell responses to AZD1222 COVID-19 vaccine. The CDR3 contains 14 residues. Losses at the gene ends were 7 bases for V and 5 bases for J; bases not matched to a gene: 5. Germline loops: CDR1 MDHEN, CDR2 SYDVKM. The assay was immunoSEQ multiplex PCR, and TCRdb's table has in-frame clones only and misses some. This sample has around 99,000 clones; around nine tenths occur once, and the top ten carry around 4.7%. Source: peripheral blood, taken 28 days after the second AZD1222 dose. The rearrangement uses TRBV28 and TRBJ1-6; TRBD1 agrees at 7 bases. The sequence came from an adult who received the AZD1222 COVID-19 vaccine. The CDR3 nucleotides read TGTGCCAGCAACAGGGGCTGGGATAATTCACCCCTCCACTTT. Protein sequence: CASNRGWDNSPLHF.